This is a list of T cell receptor beta chains from one sample in a study of T-cell reconstitution after alpha-beta-depleted transplantation in children. TCRdb reprocessed the PCR reads with MiXCR, giving one entry per CDR3 protein. The data hold about 980,000 distinct CDR3 sequences, with about 30% observed a single time. This specimen consisted of PBMCs, mostly from graft donor cells, obtained 360 days after TCRalphabeta/CD19-depleted stem cell transplant. All receptors come from a boy in the first two years of life who had a stem cell transplant for SCID, so the T cells may come from the graft donor. Both conserved end residues are part of each CDR3. A D gene is named only where the DNA matches it firmly. Where a row states a size, it is once, few, many or the class of an expanded clone; other rows omit it.

j_call,v_call,clone_size,d_call,cdr3_nt,cdr3_aa
TRBJ2-5,TRBV24-1,many,NA,TGTGCCACCAGTGGGACCGGGACTGGAGAAGAGACCCAGTACTTC,CATSGTGTGEETQYF
TRBJ1-4,TRBV12-3/TRBV12-4,few,NA,TGTGCCAGCAGGGACAGCCCCAATGAAAAACTGTTTTTT,CASRDSPNEKLFF
TRBJ2-1,TRBV5-1,NA,TRBD2,TGCGCCAGCAGCTTGGAACTAGCGGGGGGTGAGCAGTTCTTC,CASSLELAGGEQFF
TRBJ2-2,TRBV7-2,NA,NA,TGTGCCAGCAGCTTAGGTGGGACCCTGAACACCGGGGAGCTGTTTTTT,CASSLGGTLNTGELFF
TRBJ1-4,TRBV6-1,NA,NA,TGTGCCAGCAGTCCCCAACCAGGGCTACGCGAAAAACTGTTTTTT,CASSPQPGLREKLFF
TRBJ2-5,TRBV5-1,NA,TRBD1,TGCGCCAGCAGCTATACAGGGGACGAAGAGACCCAGTACTTC,CASSYTGDEETQYF
TRBJ2-5,TRBV5-1,few,TRBD1,TGCGCCAGCAGTTTAGACGACTCCCTATGGACAGGGGGTAGTCAAGAGACCCAGTACTTC,CASSLDDSLWTGGSQETQYF
TRBJ2-5,TRBV9,NA,TRBD2,TGTGCCAGCAGCGTAGTTAGCCTAGCGGGGGAGACCCAGTACTTC,CASSVVSLAGETQYF
TRBJ1-1,TRBV9,NA,NA,TGTGCCAGCAGTGATCAATTTGGGACTGAAGCTTTCTTT,CASSDQFGTEAFF
TRBJ2-2,TRBV4-1,many,NA,TGCGCCAGCAGCCAAGATGATCGGGGGAACACCGGGGAGCTGTTTTTT,CASSQDDRGNTGELFF
TRBJ1-2,TRBV29-1,NA,NA,TGCAGCGTTGACCAGAATACCTATGGCTACACCTTC,CSVDQNTYGYTF
TRBJ2-1,TRBV28,few,NA,TGTGCCAGCAAAGGGGTCCACAATGAGCAGTTCTTC,CASKGVHNEQFF
TRBJ2-7,TRBV19,NA,NA,TGTGCCAGTACCCGGGCCGGGGGGCCTCAGGTGTACGAGCAGTACTTC,CASTRAGGPQVYEQYF
TRBJ2-1,TRBV20-1,few,NA,TGCAGTGCGAGGAAGACACTTTACAATGAGCAGTTCTTC,CSARKTLYNEQFF
TRBJ2-5,TRBV7-8,NA,TRBD1,TGTGCCAGCAGCTTAAAGGGACAGCCCCGCGGTCAAGAGACCCAGTACTTC,CASSLKGQPRGQETQYF
TRBJ1-1,TRBV2,few,TRBD1,TGTGCCAGCAGCCCTGGGGACAGGGAAGCAAAAAACACTGAAGCTTTCTTT,CASSPGDREAKNTEAFF
TRBJ2-2,TRBV6-5,few,NA,TGTGCCAGCAGTTACGGAGTCGGGACCGGGGAGCTGTTTTTT,CASSYGVGTGELFF
TRBJ2-5,TRBV12-3/TRBV12-4,few,TRBD2,TGTGCCAGCAGTTCCCGACTAGCGGGGTTAGAGACCCAGTACTTC,CASSSRLAGLETQYF
TRBJ2-1,TRBV24-1,few,NA,TGTGCCACCAGAGGGGGAAACTACAATGAGCAGTTCTTC,CATRGGNYNEQFF
TRBJ2-2,TRBV3-1,NA,NA,TGTGCCAGCAGCCGGGCCACCGGGGAGCTGTTTTTT,CASSRATGELFF
TRBJ2-1,TRBV10-3,NA,NA,TGTGCCACTTATGGACCCCCAGTCGGACACAATGAGCAGTTCTTC,CATYGPPVGHNEQFF
TRBJ2-2,TRBV27,NA,NA,TGTGCCAGCAGGCAGTGGGGGGCCAACACCGGGGAGCTGTTTTTT,CASRQWGANTGELFF
TRBJ2-7,TRBV2,many,NA,TGTGCCAGCTTTACCCTTTCTTACGAGCAGTACTTC,CASFTLSYEQYF
TRBJ2-3,TRBV6-1,few,TRBD2,TGTGCCAGCAGTAGCGGGGAATGGTCCCCAGATACGCAGTATTTT,CASSSGEWSPDTQYF
TRBJ2-5,TRBV5-1,few,TRBD1,TGCGCCAGCAGCTTGGGTCCCCCGGGACAGGGGGCAGAGACCCAGTACTTC,CASSLGPPGQGAETQYF
TRBJ1-1,TRBV12-3/TRBV12-4,few,NA,TGTGCCAGCAGTTTCCGGGGCGTCTTTGCTGAAGCTTTCTTT,CASSFRGVFAEAFF
TRBJ1-1,TRBV5-1,NA,NA,TGCGCCAGCTCCCGGCGGGGCACGGAGAACACTGAAGCTTTCTTT,CASSRRGTENTEAFF